The entry that follows covers one TCR beta chain sequence. Its antigen is still unknown. Time point of the sample: newly diagnosed GD, antithyroid drugs for less than 3 months. PBMC-extracted RNA yielded the TCR library. This specimen belongs to a study of regulatory T cells in long-lasting Graves disease. General study findings and limits: Reduced TCR diversity was observed in persistent Graves' patients versus newly diagnosed patients.

The TCR beta library used iRepertoire HTBI primers with Arm-PCR amplification of CDR3. MiXCR, applied by TCRdb to the multiplex PCR reads, yields one record per CDR3 protein. The table records hundreds of thousands of distinct CDR3 sequences, 15% to 20% of them present only once. The CDR3 is made up of 17 amino acids. Germline lookup yields CDR1 DFQATT and CDR2 SNEGSKA (reference sequence). J lost 4 bases, V lost 0 bases, and 10 bases had no gene match. The same data also went into a second study, on T cells in Graves' hyperthyroidism and ophthalmopathy. From that report: Uncontrolled infections, other autoimmune diseases, pregnancy or lactation led to exclusion of patients. Primed by the HTBI set, a first-round RT-PCR was run on the TCR CDR3. A 13 V-J signature model discriminated ophthalmopathy versus stable hyperthyroidism.

The specimen was peripheral blood mononuclear cells (PBMCs), collected at new diagnosis, from a patient treated with antithyroid drugs. This sequence originates from a woman in her twenties or thirties with Graves disease. This chain connects TRBV20-1 to TRBJ2-7, with 12 bases identical to TRBD1. DNA for the CDR3: TGCAGTGCTAGAGACCCCGGGACAGGGGGCACAGGGTACGAGCAGTACTTC. Residues: CSARDPGTGGTGYEQYF.